The text below deals with one T cell receptor beta chain. This entry is derived from a study of metastatic and nonmetastatic thyroid tumors. About the study: Repertoire data that came from the blood and tumor or nodule tissue of malignant and benign thyroid patients were compared.

Among the patients, none had received any treatment before thyroid surgery. The CDR3 loop spans 16 amino acids. Germline V gives CDR1 KGHSH, CDR2 LQKENI. V was trimmed by 5 bases and J by 6 bases, leaving 20 bases between them. Using MiXCR, TCRdb re-called clones from the PCR reads. The sample has 29,000 or so clones, 3.5% to 5% seen once. The receptor was derived from a female donor with papillary thyroid cancer or a benign thyroid nodule (not recorded which). Some clones in this sample may be carry-over from other donors' samples. The sample was blood. The chain has TRBV18 and TRBJ2-1, with D perhaps matching TRBD1 (6 bases). The DNA of the CDR3 is TGTGCCAGCTCATCAACTGTACAGGGTAAGGCCAATGAGCAGTTCTTC. The encoded protein is CASSSTVQGKANEQFF.